One and the same sample provided the 9 T cell receptor beta chains below, sequenced in a study of identical twins. From the 5' RACE reads, TCRdb called clonotypes with MiXCR, one entry per CDR3 protein. The sample lists just under 650,000 distinct CDR3 sequences, roughly 6.6% occurring once. The same sample was also studied in work on yellow fever vaccine responses in identical twins.

Input material: PBMCs. The source is a woman aged 18-30 years in good health.

This clonotype was recorded a few times. This chain links TRBV27 with TRBJ2-2; possibly TRBD1 or TRBD2 for D (5 bases each). Germline CDR1 reads MNHEY; CDR2 reads SMNVEV (reference sequence). V was clipped by 6 bases and J by 5 bases, with 22 bases between them. The CDR3 covers 17 residues. The CDR3 region is CASSPLLRGERTGELFF. In DNA form, the CDR3 reads TGTGCCAGCAGCCCCCTCTTGAGGGGAGAACGGACCGGGGAGCTGTTTTTT.

This clonotype was counted between two and nine times. The chain couples TRBV18 to TRBJ1-1; no firm D call. Trimming stripped 3 bases from V and 4 bases from J, with 9 bases between. Germline loops: CDR1 KGHSH, CDR2 LQKENI. The CDR3 has 13 residues. For the CDR3, the DNA is TGTGCCAGCTCACCTGACGTGGCCACTGAAGCTTTCTTT. Protein: CASSPDVATEAFF.

This clonotype showed up just a few times. The rearrangement uses TRBV15 and TRBJ2-5, with TRBD1 matching 12 bases. The germline CDR1 and CDR2 sequences are LNHNV and YYDKDF (reference sequence). Trimming cost V 5 bases and J 4 bases; bases outside gene matches: 8. The CDR3 totals 16 residues. CDR3 nucleotide sequence: TGTGCCACCAGCGACCCTCGGGACAGGGGGCGAGAGACCCAGTACTTC. It encodes CATSDPRDRGRETQYF.

V is TRBV7-2 and J is TRBJ1-5; D is uncertain. Germline V gives CDR1 SGHTA, CDR2 FQGNSA. Deletions cut 1 base from V and 0 bases from J, with 10 bases between. This CDR3 region has 16 residues. DNA for the CDR3: TGTGCCAGCAGCTTAGTGGCAGTCTATAGCAATCAGCCCCAGCATTTT. This sequence encodes CASSLVAVYSNQPQHF.

The chain links TRBV28 to TRBJ2-2, with D possibly being TRBD2 (6 bases). Germline V CDR1 and CDR2: MDHEN, SYDVKM. CDR3 length: 14 residues. Deletions cut 8 bases from V and 4 bases from J, with 14 bases between. In DNA form, the CDR3 reads TGTGCCAGCTCGCGTCTAGCGTCCACCGGGGAGCTGTTTTTT. It yields the protein CASSRLASTGELFF.

This clonotype appeared many times. V is TRBV7-9 and J is TRBJ1-1; 8 nucleotides line up with TRBD1. The length of the CDR3 is 14 residues. Germline CDR1 SEHNR, CDR2 FQNEAQ (reference sequence). Losses at the gene ends were 5 bases for V and 6 bases for J; bases not matched to a gene: 8. CDR3 amino acids: CASSTNQGAAEAFF. CDR3 DNA sequence: TGTGCCAGCAGCACAAACCAGGGGGCCGCTGAAGCTTTCTTT. Supplemented by reference TRBV7-9 and TRBJ1-1, the full variable domain reads DTGVSQNPRHKITKRGQNVTFRCDPISEHNRLYWYRQTLGQGPEFLTYFQNEAQLEKSRLLSDRFSAERPKGSFSTLEIQRTEQGDSAMYLCASSTNQGAAEAFFGQGTRLTVV.

The chain is built from TRBV3-1 and TRBJ2-2; 7 positions agree with TRBD1. Germline CDR1 LGHDT, CDR2 YNNKEL (reference sequence). After removal of 9 bases from V and 5 bases from J, the junction contained 12 bases not matched to a gene. The CDR3 is 15 amino acids. The CDR3 DNA sequence: TGTGCCAGTGCCACAGGGGCGATTTCGACCGGGGAGCTGTTTTTT. This gives the protein CASATGAISTGELFF.

CDR3 residues: CASSEWTVATNEKLFF. DNA for the CDR3: TGTGCCAGCAGCGAGTGGACAGTTGCAACTAATGAAAAACTGTTTTTT. The chain combines TRBV7-2 with TRBJ1-4, with a tentative D call TRBD1 (6 bases). This CDR3 is 16 amino acids long. CDR1 and CDR2 from the germline V gene are SGHTA and FQGNSA. Trimming pared 5 bases from V and 0 bases from J, leaving 13 bases between.

This clonotype was detected many times. The chain recombines TRBV4-2 with TRBJ1-2, with a tentative D call TRBD1 (5 bases). Germline CDR1 and CDR2: LGHNA and YNFKEQ. The V and J ends lost 4 bases and 6 bases respectively, with 12 bases between them. The CDR3 length is 13 residues. CDR3 bases: TGTGCCAGCAGCCGACCGGGGCTCGATGGCTACACCTTC. It encodes CASSRPGLDGYTF.